This entry concerns a single T cell receptor (beta chain). What it recognizes is unknown. The PCR was carried out with 60 Vbeta primers and 13 Jbeta primers. Produced via immunoSEQ multiplex PCR; TCRdb's table is partial and in-frame only. The table has about 200,000 clones, 75% to 85% seen once. These data come from a study of cytomegalovirus exposure and HLA in healthy donors. Nominally healthy donors provided the samples, though records likely missed some immune exposures. Whole-study findings and limits: Across donors, most TCRs were seen rarely, yet some public ones were widespread. In vitro checks showed that three CMV-associated chains really do target CMV antigens.

The specimen was PBMCs. The sequence was collected from a woman between 40 and 50 years old in good health and CMV-seronegative.

The CDR3 DNA follows: TGTGCCAGCAGTGAGGCAGGGGATGGTTGGTATAGCAATCAGCCCCAGCATTTT. It encodes CASSEAGDGWYSNQPQHF. This chain connects TRBV6-1 to TRBJ1-5; possible D gene TRBD1, 6 bases. With 3 bases removed from V and 0 bases from J, the gap between germline ends came to 18 bases. Germline lookup yields CDR1 MNHNS and CDR2 SASEGT. There are 18 residues in the CDR3.